This T cell receptor (beta chain) was identified in a study of T cell responses to AZD1222 COVID-19 vaccine. Study results and limitations: Scientists sampled the repertoires only once the peak T cell response had passed. It was only a handful of AZD1222 recipients who were seropositive at baseline.

Sequenced by immunoSEQ multiplex PCR; TCRdb stores in-frame clones only, minus some. The table includes fewer than 120,000 clones, 80% to 95% detected once. CDR3 size: 16 residues. Germline V gene sequence: CDR1 MNHEY, CDR2 SVGAGI. V was clipped by 3 bases and J by 6 bases; unmatched bases: 4. Points on this clone: Its antigen remains unidentified.

The sample in question was peripheral blood, obtained on day 0 of AZD1222 vaccination. The source is an adult in good health. The chain uses TRBV6-5 and TRBJ1-6; 11 bases match TRBD1. CDR3 DNA sequence: TGTGCCAGCAGTTATGGACAGGGGGCGAGTAATTCACCCCTCCACTTT. This gives the protein CASSYGQGASNSPLHF.